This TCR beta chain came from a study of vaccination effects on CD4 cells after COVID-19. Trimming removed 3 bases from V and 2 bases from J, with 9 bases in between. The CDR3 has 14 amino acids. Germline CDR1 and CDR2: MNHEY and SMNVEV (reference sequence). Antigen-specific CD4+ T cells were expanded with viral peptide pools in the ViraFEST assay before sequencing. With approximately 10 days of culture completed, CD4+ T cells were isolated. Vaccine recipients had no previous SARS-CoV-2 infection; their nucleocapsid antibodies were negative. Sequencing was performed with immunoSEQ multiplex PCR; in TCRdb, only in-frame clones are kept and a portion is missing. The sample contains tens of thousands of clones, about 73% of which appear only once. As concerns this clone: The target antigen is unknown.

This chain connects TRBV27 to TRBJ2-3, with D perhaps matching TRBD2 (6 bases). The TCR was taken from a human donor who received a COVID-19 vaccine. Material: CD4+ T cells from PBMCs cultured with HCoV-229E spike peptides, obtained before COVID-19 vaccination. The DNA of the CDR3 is TGTGCCAGCAGTTTTGTGGGACTCACAGATACGCAGTATTTT. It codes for CASSFVGLTDTQYF.